The 25 T cell receptor beta chains reported below all come from one sample, sequenced in a study of cytomegalovirus exposure and HLA in healthy donors. Using immunoSEQ multiplex PCR, the repertoire was profiled, and TCRdb retains in-frame clones only, with some absent. The sample consists of around 300,000 clones, approximately 90% of them appearing once. The sequencing input was PBMCs. Receptors were obtained from a woman in her thirties in good health and CMV-seropositive.

The gene calls are TRBV5-1 and TRBJ1-2, with 7 bases lining up with TRBD1. The CDR3 has 14 residues. V was clipped by 0 bases and J by 3 bases; unmatched bases: 2. The germline gives CDR1 SGHRS, CDR2 YFSETQ. Written as DNA, the CDR3 is TGCGCCAGCAGCTTGGCCGGGACAGACTATGGCTACACCTTC. Protein sequence: CASSLAGTDYGYTF.

The rearrangement uses TRBV7-3 and TRBJ2-7; a possible D gene is TRBD2 (5 bases). Deletions cut 2 bases from V and 0 bases from J, with 11 bases between. CDR3 length: 15 residues. CDR1 and CDR2 from the germline V gene are SGHTA and FQGTGA. CDR3 nucleotides: TGTGCCAGCAGCTTAGTTGGAGGCAGCTCCTACGAGCAGTACTTC. This encodes CASSLVGGSSYEQYF.

This clone was observed a single time. The V call is TRBV30, the J call TRBJ2-6; D perhaps matches TRBD1 (6 bases). V was shortened by 3 bases and J by 2 bases, with 11 bases between the two germline ends. This CDR3 is built from 15 residues. Germline values: CDR1 GTSNPN, CDR2 SVGIG (reference sequence). The DNA for the CDR3 is TGTGCCTGGAGGGGAAACAGGGCTGGGGCCAACGTCCTGACTTTC. Amino acid sequence: CAWRGNRAGANVLTF.

The chain recombines TRBV30 with TRBJ2-5; D is tentatively TRBD1 or TRBD2 (5 bases each). CDR1 GTSNPN and CDR2 SVGIG come from the germline V gene (reference sequence). The CDR3 has 19 amino acids. V was shortened by 3 bases and J by 4 bases, with 30 bases between the two germline ends. CDR3 DNA: TGTGCCTGGAGGATTGGGGTGTCGGGACCTCGACCGGACGGAGAGACCCAGTACTTC. It codes for CAWRIGVSGPRPDGETQYF.

This chain uses TRBV30 with TRBJ2-6, with TRBD2 as a possible D gene (5 bases). Trimming pared 0 bases from V and 3 bases from J, leaving 6 bases between. Germline CDR1 is GTSNPN and CDR2 is SVGIG (reference sequence). The CDR3 is 14 amino acids. The CDR3 region has the DNA TGTGCCTGGAGTGTAGGGAGTGGGGCCAACGTCCTGACTTTC. This encodes CAWSVGSGANVLTF.

This chain links TRBV10-3 with TRBJ2-3, with D unclear. The CDR3 contains 13 residues. Germline loops: CDR1 ENHRY, CDR2 SYGVKD. Between the trimmed V and J ends, which lost 7 bases and 0 bases, there was a span of 8 bases. The CDR3 sequence is CAIKAASTDTQYF. For the CDR3, the DNA is TGTGCCATCAAGGCAGCTAGCACAGATACGCAGTATTTT.

The chain combines TRBV19 with TRBJ1-3, with 8 positions matching TRBD1. Germline V gives CDR1 LNHDA, CDR2 SQIVND (reference sequence). Germline trimming cut 4 bases from V and 3 bases from J; bases unmatched to any gene: 5. The CDR3 has 15 residues. Here the CDR3 reads CASSTTGEGGNTIYF. The CDR3 coding sequence is TGTGCCAGTAGTACGACAGGGGAAGGTGGAAACACCATATATTTT.

V and J are TRBV5-1 and TRBJ2-7; 8 bases fit TRBD2. The CDR3 is made up of 14 amino acids. Germline V gene sequence: CDR1 SGHRS, CDR2 YFSETQ. V lost 4 bases to trimming and J lost 7 bases; unmatched junction nucleotides: 10. CDR3 coding DNA: TGCGCCAGCAGCCCGGGACTAGATCCCTCAGAGCAGTACTTC. It encodes CASSPGLDPSEQYF.

The rearrangement links TRBV10-3 to TRBJ2-3; D may be TRBD2 (7 bases). CDR1 is ENHRY, CDR2 SYGVKD, per germline. The CDR3 has 16 residues. Trimming left V 0 bases short and J 3 bases short, with 13 bases between. CDR3 amino acids: CAISESGGRATDTQYF. Written as DNA, the CDR3 is TGTGCCATCAGTGAGTCCGGGGGGCGGGCTACAGATACGCAGTATTTT.

The chain links TRBV7-2 to TRBJ2-7; 8 bases align to TRBD1. CDR3 size: 14 residues. V was pared by 1 base and J by 4 bases, with 3 bases of the junction left unmatched. Germline V gene lookup returns CDR1 SGHTA and CDR2 FQGNSA. The CDR3 loop reads CASSLGRGQYEQYF. The CDR3 DNA reads as TGTGCCAGCAGCTTAGGCAGGGGGCAATACGAGCAGTACTTC.

The rearrangement uses TRBV5-1 and TRBJ1-6; TRBD1 might be the D (6 bases). This CDR3 is 16 amino acids long. In germline, CDR1 is SGHRS, CDR2 YFSETQ. The V and J ends lost 0 bases and 7 bases respectively, with 14 bases between them. Here the CDR3 reads CASSLGARGQNSPLHF. As DNA, the CDR3 is TGCGCCAGCAGCTTGGGAGCACGGGGGCAGAATTCACCCCTCCACTTT.

The chain carries TRBV29-1 and TRBJ2-7; D possibly matches TRBD1 or TRBD2 (6 bases each). This CDR3 spans 15 amino acids. Trimming took 3 bases from V and 7 from J, leaving 22 bases between them. Germline CDR1 is SQVTM and CDR2 is ANQGSEA. This CDR3 is CSVEVPQGRFREQYF. The CDR3 DNA sequence: TGCAGCGTTGAGGTACCCCAGGGGAGGTTTAGAGAGCAGTACTTC.

The chain employs TRBV6-5 and TRBJ1-2; possible D gene TRBD1, 6 bases. With 6 bases removed from V and 7 bases from J, the gap between germline ends came to 18 bases. There are 14 residues in the CDR3. Germline CDR1 reads MNHEY; CDR2 reads SVGAGI. In DNA form, the CDR3 reads TGTGCCAGCAGCTCCGCCGGAAAAGGGGGTGGCTACACCTTC. Protein product: CASSSAGKGGGYTF.

The V call is TRBV25-1, the J call TRBJ2-1, with D maybe TRBD2 (6 bases). CDR1 is MGHDK, CDR2 SYGVNS, per germline. The CDR3 spans 15 residues. V shed 4 bases and J shed 7 bases, with 17 bases lying between them. As DNA, the CDR3 is TGTGCCAGCAGTGGCCAAGTGGGAGGAAGGAATGAGCAGTTCTTC. Protein product: CASSGQVGGRNEQFF. Using reference TRBV25-1 and TRBJ2-1 for the parts outside the CDR3, the full variable domain is EADIYQTPRYLVIGTGKKITLECSQTMGHDKMYWYQQDPGMELHLIHYSYGVNSTEKGDLSSESTVSRIRTEHFPLTLESARPSHTSQYLCASSGQVGGRNEQFFGPGTRLTVL.

The J gene is TRBJ1-6, the V gene TRBV4-1, with D perhaps TRBD1 (6 bases). CDR3 length: 16 residues. Trimming left V 1 base short and J 9 bases short, with 16 bases between. The V gene's germline CDR1 is MGHRA and CDR2 YSYEKL. The CDR3, as DNA: TGCGCCAGCAGCCAAGCAGACAGGTGGTTGAGTTCACCCCTCCACTTT. This translates into CASSQADRWLSSPLHF.

J is TRBJ1-1 and V is TRBV2, with D possibly matching TRBD1 (5 bases). This CDR3 has 13 residues. Per the germline V gene, CDR1 is SNHLY and CDR2 is FYNNEI. Trimming took 2 bases from V and 7 from J, leaving 11 bases between them. The CDR3 loop reads CASSESRQIEAFF. The DNA of the CDR3 is TGTGCCAGCAGTGAAAGCCGACAGATTGAAGCTTTCTTT.

V and J are TRBV7-9 and TRBJ1-3; D uncertain. CDR1 SEHNR and CDR2 FQNEAQ come from the germline V gene (reference sequence). This CDR3 contains 17 residues. Trimming removed 1 base from V and 1 base from J, with 14 bases in between. CDR3 loop: CASSLGVSEGSGNTIYF. The CDR3 nucleotides read TGTGCCAGCAGCTTAGGGGTCAGTGAGGGATCTGGAAACACCATATATTTT.

For this clone: This specimen includes other DNA sequences encoding the same CDR3. This rearrangement joins TRBV7-6 to TRBJ2-5, with TRBD2 matching over 11 bases. V shed 5 bases and J 5 bases; nucleotides not matched to a gene: 7. CDR1 and CDR2 (germline): SGHVS, FNYEAQ. CDR3 size: 15 residues. This CDR3 reads CASSLLAGGPETQYF. The DNA of the CDR3 is TGTGCCAGCAGCCTCTTAGCGGGGGGGCCGGAGACCCAGTACTTC. Full variable domain (rest looked up from reference TRBV7-6 and TRBJ2-5): GAGVSQSPRYKVTKRGQDVALRCDPISGHVSLYWYRQALGQGPEFLTYFNYEAQQDKSGLPNDRFSAERPEGSISTLTIQRTEQRDSAMYRCASSLLAGGPETQYFGPGTRLLVL.

This sequence joins TRBV9 and TRBJ2-1, with 9 bases fitting TRBD2. This CDR3 region has 15 residues. The V gene end was trimmed by 0 bases and the J gene end by 8 bases; junction bases not matched to a gene: 6. CDR1 SGDLS and CDR2 YYNGEE come from the germline V gene. For the CDR3, the DNA is TGTGCCAGCAGCGTAGGACTAGCGGTTGGTCATGAGCAGTTCTTC. The encoded protein is CASSVGLAVGHEQFF. Together with reference TRBV9 and TRBJ2-1, the CDR3 gives the full variable domain: DSGVTQTPKHLITATGQRVTLRCSPRSGDLSVYWYQQSLDQGLQFLIQYYNGEERAKGNILERFSAQQFPDLHSELNLSSLELGDSALYFCASSVGLAVGHEQFFGPGTRLTVL.

CDR3 protein: CASSLAPTEEAFF. In nucleotides, the CDR3 is TGTGCCAGCAGCTTAGCCCCGACAGAAGAAGCTTTCTTT. The rearrangement uses TRBV7-9 and TRBJ1-1; D might be TRBD1 (5 bases). There are 13 residues in the CDR3. The V gene lost 0 bases and the J gene lost 8 bases, with 10 bases spanning the gap. Germline CDR1 SEHNR, CDR2 FQNEAQ (reference sequence).

This chain joins TRBV5-1 and TRBJ2-1; no definite D call. The CDR3 sequence is 11 residues long. V was pared by 2 bases and J by 5 bases, with 2 bases between. CDR1 is SGHRS, CDR2 YFSETQ, per germline. The CDR3 here is CASSLHNEQFF. The CDR3 DNA reads TGCGCCAGCAGCTTACACAATGAGCAGTTCTTC.

The chain couples TRBV9 to TRBJ2-2; D is perhaps TRBD2 (5 bases). Germline loops: CDR1 SGDLS, CDR2 YYNGEE. This CDR3 is built from 15 residues. Trimming removed 2 bases from V and 4 bases from J, with 12 bases in between. CDR3 residues: CASSVWGVGTGELFF. For the CDR3, the DNA is TGTGCCAGCAGCGTCTGGGGAGTTGGCACCGGGGAGCTGTTTTTT.

This clone appeared once. The rearrangement uses TRBV28 and TRBJ2-5; a possible D gene is TRBD2 (5 bases). The CDR3 runs 16 residues. Germline-derived CDR1 and CDR2 are MDHEN and SYDVKM. V was trimmed by 2 bases and J by 4 bases, leaving 17 bases between them. CDR3 amino acids: CASSLIGLTFRETQYF. Written as DNA, the CDR3 is TGTGCCAGCAGTTTAATTGGACTCACCTTTCGAGAGACCCAGTACTTC. The full variable domain, rest sourced from reference TRBV28 and TRBJ2-5, is DVKVTQSSRYLVKRTGEKVFLECVQDMDHENMFWYRQDPGLGLRLIYFSYDVKMKEKGDIPEGYSVSREKKERFSLILESASTNQTSMYLCASSLIGLTFRETQYFGPGTRLLVL.

The chain links TRBV5-6 to TRBJ1-2, with 7 bases lining up with TRBD1. The V gene end was trimmed by 4 bases and the J gene end by 4 bases; junction bases not matched to a gene: 10. The CDR3 loop spans 15 amino acids. The V gene's germline CDR1 is SGHDT and CDR2 YYEEEE. The CDR3 DNA reads TGTGCCAGCAGCCTTGGGACAGTCAATACCTATGGCTACACCTTC. Translated, it gives CASSLGTVNTYGYTF.

CDR3 nucleotide sequence: TGTGCCAGCAGCTTAGAGTTCGTGGGACAGGGGGCAAGCAGTGAAAAACTGTTTTTT. Its protein product is CASSLEFVGQGASSEKLFF. The chain couples TRBV7-6 to TRBJ1-4; 12 bases agree with TRBD1. Germline loops: CDR1 SGHVS, CDR2 FNYEAQ. Trimming took 1 base from V and 7 from J; bases not matched to a gene: 13. This CDR3 region has 19 residues.